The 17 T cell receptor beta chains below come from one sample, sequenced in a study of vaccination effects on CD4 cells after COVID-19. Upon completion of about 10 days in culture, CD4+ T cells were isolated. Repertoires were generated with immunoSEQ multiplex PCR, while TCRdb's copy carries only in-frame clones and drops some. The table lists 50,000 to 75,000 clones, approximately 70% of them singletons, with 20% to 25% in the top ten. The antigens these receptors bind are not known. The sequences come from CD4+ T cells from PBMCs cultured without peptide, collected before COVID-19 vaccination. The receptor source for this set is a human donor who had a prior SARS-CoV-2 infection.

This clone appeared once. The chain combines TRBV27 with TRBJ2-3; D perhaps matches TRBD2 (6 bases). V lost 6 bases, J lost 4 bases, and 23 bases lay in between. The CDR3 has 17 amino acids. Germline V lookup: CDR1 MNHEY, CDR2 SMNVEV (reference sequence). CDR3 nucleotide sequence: TGTGCCAGCAGCCGAATATCGGGCGGGACGGGAGCAGATACGCAGTATTTT. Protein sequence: CASSRISGGTGADTQYF.

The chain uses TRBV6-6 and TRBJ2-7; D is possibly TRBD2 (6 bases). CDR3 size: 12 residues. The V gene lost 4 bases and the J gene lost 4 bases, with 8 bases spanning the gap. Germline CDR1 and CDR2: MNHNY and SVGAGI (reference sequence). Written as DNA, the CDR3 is TGTGCCAGCAGTTCAGGGAGGTACGAGCAGTACTTC. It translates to CASSSGRYEQYF.

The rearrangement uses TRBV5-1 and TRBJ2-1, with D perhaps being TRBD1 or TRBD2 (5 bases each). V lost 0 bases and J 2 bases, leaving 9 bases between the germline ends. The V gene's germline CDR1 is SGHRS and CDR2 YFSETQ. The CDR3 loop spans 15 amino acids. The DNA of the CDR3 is TGCGCCAGCAGCTTGGGGCCGGGGCCCTACAATGAGCAGTTCTTC. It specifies CASSLGPGPYNEQFF.

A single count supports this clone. CDR3 loop: CASSLTSYTEAFF. The CDR3 coding sequence is TGTGCCAGCAGCTTAACGAGTTATACTGAAGCTTTCTTT. V is TRBV7-3 and J is TRBJ1-1; D is uncertain. Deletions cut 0 bases from V and 5 bases from J, with 7 bases between. Germline lookup yields CDR1 SGHTA and CDR2 FQGTGA. The CDR3 spans 13 residues.

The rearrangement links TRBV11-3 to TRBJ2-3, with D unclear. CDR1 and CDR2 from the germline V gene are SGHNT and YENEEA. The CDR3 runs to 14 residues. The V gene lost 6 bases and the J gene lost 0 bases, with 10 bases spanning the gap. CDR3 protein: CASRGNISTDTQYF. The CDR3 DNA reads TGTGCCAGCAGAGGGAATATCAGCACAGATACGCAGTATTTT.

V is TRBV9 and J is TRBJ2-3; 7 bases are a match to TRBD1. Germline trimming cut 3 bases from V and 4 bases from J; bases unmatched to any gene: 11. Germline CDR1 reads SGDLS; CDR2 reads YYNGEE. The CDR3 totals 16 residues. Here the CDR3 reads CASSGRAERGPDTQYF. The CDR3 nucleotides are TGTGCCAGCAGCGGAAGAGCGGAGAGGGGGCCAGATACGCAGTATTTT.

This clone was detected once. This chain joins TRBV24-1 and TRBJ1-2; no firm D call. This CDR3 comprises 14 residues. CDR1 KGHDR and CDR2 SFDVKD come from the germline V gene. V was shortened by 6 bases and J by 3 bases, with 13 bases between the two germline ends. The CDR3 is CATSKDGADYGYTF. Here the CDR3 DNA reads TGTGCCACCAGTAAGGACGGTGCAGACTATGGCTACACCTTC.

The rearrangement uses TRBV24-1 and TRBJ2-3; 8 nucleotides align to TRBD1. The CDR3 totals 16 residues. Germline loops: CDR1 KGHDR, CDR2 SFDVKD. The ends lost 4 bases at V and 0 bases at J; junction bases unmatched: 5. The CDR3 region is CATSEADRASTDTQYF. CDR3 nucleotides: TGTGCCACCAGTGAAGCGGACAGGGCTAGCACAGATACGCAGTATTTT.

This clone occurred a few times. The CDR3 loop is CASSPRRGRVADTQYF. In DNA form, the CDR3 reads TGTGCCAGCAGCCCCAGACGGGGGAGAGTAGCAGATACGCAGTATTTT. This chain joins TRBV3-1 (or the pseudogene TRBV3-2) and TRBJ2-3, with D possibly matching TRBD2 (6 bases). Germline loops: CDR1 LGHDT, CDR2 YNNKEL (reference sequence). V lost 4 bases and J 4 bases, leaving 18 bases between the germline ends. This CDR3 region has 16 residues.

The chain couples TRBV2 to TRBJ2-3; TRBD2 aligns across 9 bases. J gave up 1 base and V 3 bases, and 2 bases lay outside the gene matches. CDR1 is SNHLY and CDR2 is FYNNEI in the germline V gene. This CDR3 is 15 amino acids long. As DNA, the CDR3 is TGTGCCAGCAGTGAGGAGCGGGGGGGCACAGATACGCAGTATTTT. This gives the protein CASSEERGGTDTQYF.

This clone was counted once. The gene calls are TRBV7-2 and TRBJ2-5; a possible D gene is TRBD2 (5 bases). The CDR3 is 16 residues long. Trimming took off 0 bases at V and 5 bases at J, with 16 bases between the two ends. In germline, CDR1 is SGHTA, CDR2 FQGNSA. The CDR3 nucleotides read TGTGCCAGCAGCTTAGCCAACCTTCATGGGGAGGAGACCCAGTACTTC. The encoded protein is CASSLANLHGEETQYF.

CDR3 sequence reads: CASSRRVDRPGYEQYF. The CDR3 coding sequence is TGTGCCAGCAGCCGACGCGTCGACAGGCCCGGCTACGAGCAGTACTTC. The gene calls are TRBV3-1 (or the pseudogene TRBV3-2) and TRBJ2-7; D possibly corresponds to TRBD1 (6 bases). V was pared by 4 bases and J by 3 bases, with 19 bases between. The CDR3 has 16 amino acids. The germline CDR1 and CDR2 sequences are LGHDT and YNNKEL (reference sequence).

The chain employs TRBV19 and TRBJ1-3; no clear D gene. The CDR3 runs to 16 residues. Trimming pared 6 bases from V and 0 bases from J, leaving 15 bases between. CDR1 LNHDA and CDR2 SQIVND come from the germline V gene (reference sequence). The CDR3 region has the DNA TGTGCCAGTAGCCGCACCGGGAGGGTCTCTGGAAACACCATATATTTT. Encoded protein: CASSRTGRVSGNTIYF. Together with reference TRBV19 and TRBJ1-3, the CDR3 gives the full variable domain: DGGITQSPKYLFRKEGQNVTLSCEQNLNHDAMYWYRQDPGQGLRLIYYSQIVNDFQKGDIAEGYSVSREKKESFPLTVTSAQKNPTAFYLCASSRTGRVSGNTIYFGEGSWLTVV.

The CDR3 protein is CASSYVRDSPSYF. The CDR3 DNA reads as TGTGCCAGCAGTTACGTACGGGACTCCCCGTCGTATTTT. The chain has TRBV6-5 and TRBJ2-3; a possible D gene is TRBD2 (6 bases). V lost 2 bases to trimming and J lost 14 bases, with 17 bases between them. The CDR3 spans 13 residues. Germline CDR1 is MNHEY and CDR2 is SVGAGI.

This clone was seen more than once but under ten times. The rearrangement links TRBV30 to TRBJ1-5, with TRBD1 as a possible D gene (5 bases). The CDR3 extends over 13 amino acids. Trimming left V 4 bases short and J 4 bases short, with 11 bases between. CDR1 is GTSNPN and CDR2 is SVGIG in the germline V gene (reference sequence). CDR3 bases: TGTGCCTGGACCAGGGACGAAAATCAGCCCCAGCATTTT. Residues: CAWTRDENQPQHF. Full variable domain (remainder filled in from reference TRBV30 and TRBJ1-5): SQTIHQWPATLVQPVGSPLSLECTVEGTSNPNLYWYRQAAGRGLQLLFYSVGIGQISSEVPQNLSASRPQDRQFILSSKKLLLSDSGFYLCAWTRDENQPQHFGDGTRLSIL.

The CDR3 region has the DNA TGTGCCAGCAGCCCAGGCGCAGGGAACACTGAAGCTTTCTTT. This sequence encodes CASSPGAGNTEAFF. The rearrangement joins TRBV7-2 to TRBJ1-1; the D is unclear. Between the trimmed V and J ends, which lost 5 bases and 1 base, there was a span of 11 bases. The V gene's germline CDR1 is SGHTA and CDR2 FQGNSA. The CDR3 runs to 14 residues.

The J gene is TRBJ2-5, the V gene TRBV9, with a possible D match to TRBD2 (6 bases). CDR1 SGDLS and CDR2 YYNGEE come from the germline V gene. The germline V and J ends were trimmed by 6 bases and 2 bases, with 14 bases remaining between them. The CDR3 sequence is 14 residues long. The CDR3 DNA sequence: TGTGCCAGCAACCCTCTGGGGGGTCAAGAGACCCAGTACTTC. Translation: CASNPLGGQETQYF.